The 13 T cell receptor beta chains given below trace back to one sample, sequenced in a study of Ad26.COV2.S vaccination and SARS-CoV-2 variants. Treatment meaning: some 20 received Ad26.COV2.S at low or high dose, single or two shots; 5 received placebo; per-sample allocation not given. Repertoires come from day 63 after the first vaccine or placebo injection. TCRdb keeps only in-frame clones here, not all; method: immunoSEQ multiplex PCR. Of a few hundred thousand clones in the sample, 70% to 90% were seen once. The sequenced sample was peripheral blood, obtained in a trial of Ad26.COV2.S vaccine versus placebo. Receptors were obtained from a person aged 18-65 years who received the Ad26.COV2.S COVID-19 vaccine or a placebo.

The chain is built from TRBV5-6 and TRBJ1-4; 7 bases match TRBD1. Per the germline V gene, CDR1 is SGHDT and CDR2 is YYEEEE. The CDR3 is made up of 16 amino acids. V dropped 2 bases and J dropped 8; count of bases not matched to a gene: 12. The CDR3 DNA reads as TGTGCCAGCAGCTTTTCTTCGAGGGGGCGGTTGGAAAAACTGTTTTTT. This sequence encodes CASSFSSRGRLEKLFF.

This sequence joins TRBV28 and TRBJ2-7; 8 positions agree with TRBD2. Trimming removed 8 bases from V and 6 bases from J; junction bases left unmatched: 6. CDR1 is MDHEN and CDR2 is SYDVKM in the germline V gene. The CDR3 totals 12 residues. This CDR3 reads CASLGLGGEQYF. CDR3 DNA: TGTGCCAGCTTGGGACTAGGTGGCGAGCAGTACTTC.

CDR3 loop: CATMQGNTEAFF. The CDR3 nucleotides are TGTGCCACCATGCAAGGGAACACTGAAGCTTTCTTT. V gene TRBV27 combines with J gene TRBJ1-1; D unresolved. V shed 10 bases and J shed 1 base, with 10 bases lying between them. Per germline, CDR1 MNHEY and CDR2 SMNVEV (reference sequence). This CDR3 region has 12 residues.

This chain uses TRBV9 with TRBJ1-5, with D possibly TRBD1 on 6 matching bases. V dropped 0 bases and J dropped 2 bases, with 12 bases sitting between them. The germline CDR1 and CDR2 sequences are SGDLS and YYNGEE. This CDR3 has 16 amino acids. DNA for the CDR3: TGTGCCAGCAGCGTAGTGGGGGGCAATCGCAATCAGCCCCAGCATTTT. It is translated as CASSVVGGNRNQPQHF.

This chain connects TRBV27 to TRBJ1-6, with D possibly matching TRBD1 (6 bases). The CDR3 length is 15 residues. CDR1 and CDR2 (germline): MNHEY, SMNVEV (reference sequence). The germline V and J ends were trimmed by 6 bases and 12 bases, with 21 bases remaining between them. The CDR3 reads CASRPVDRNWLPLHF. The CDR3 DNA sequence: TGTGCCAGCAGGCCGGTCGACAGGAATTGGCTACCCCTCCACTTT.

This clone was recorded only once. The rearrangement links TRBV30 to TRBJ2-7; the D gene is possibly TRBD2 (6 bases). V was shortened by 3 bases and J by 0 bases, with 12 bases between the two germline ends. This CDR3 comprises 14 residues. In germline, CDR1 is GTSNPN, CDR2 SVGIG (reference sequence). The CDR3 sequence: CAWRSGRSSYEQYF. The CDR3 nucleotides are TGTGCCTGGAGATCCGGGAGAAGCTCCTACGAGCAGTACTTC.

The rearrangement uses TRBV4-1 and TRBJ1-2; 10 bases map to TRBD1. Looked up from germline, CDR1 is MGHRA and CDR2 is YSYEKL. CDR3 length equals 14 residues. The J segment lost 5 bases and the V segment lost 3 bases, leaving 3 bases of the junction unmatched. Here the CDR3 reads CASSHPGQGYGYTF. CDR3 sequence (DNA): TGCGCCAGCAGCCACCCGGGACAGGGGTATGGCTACACCTTC.

The V and J genes are TRBV3-1 (or the pseudogene TRBV3-2) and TRBJ2-1; 10 nucleotides line up with TRBD2. In germline, CDR1 is LGHDT, CDR2 YNNKEL (reference sequence). This CDR3 has 16 amino acids. With 4 bases clipped from V and 8 bases from J, the junction kept 11 bases outside the gene matches. The CDR3 loop is CASSPLGASGRDEQFF. The CDR3 region has the DNA TGTGCCAGCAGCCCCCTTGGGGCTAGCGGGAGAGATGAGCAGTTCTTC.

The chain couples TRBV28 to TRBJ1-2; D may be TRBD1 (5 bases). The length of the CDR3 is 15 residues. Trimming left V 10 bases short and J 3 bases short, with 21 bases between. CDR1 and CDR2 (germline): MDHEN, SYDVKM. DNA for the CDR3: TGTGCCATCAAATTGGGGCAGGCTCTTCACTATGGCTACACCTTC. This encodes CAIKLGQALHYGYTF.

The chain has TRBV18 and TRBJ2-7; 8 bases line up with TRBD1. The trim removed 5 bases at V and 3 bases at J, leaving 12 bases unmatched. Per germline, CDR1 KGHSH and CDR2 LQKENI. This CDR3 is built from 16 residues. The DNA of the CDR3 is TGTGCCAGCTCAGAAGTGCCGGGACAGGATTTCTACGAGCAGTACTTC. Translation gives CASSEVPGQDFYEQYF. Full variable domain (rest looked up from reference TRBV18 and TRBJ2-7): NAGVMQNPRHLVRRRGQEARLRCSPMKGHSHVYWYRQLPEEGLKFMVYLQKENIIDESGMPKERFSAEFPKEGPSILRIQQVVRGDSAAYFCASSEVPGQDFYEQYFGPGTRLTVT.

J is TRBJ2-1 and V is TRBV5-1; weak D call: TRBD2 (6 bases). Trimming cost V 2 bases and J 3 bases, with 12 bases left between them. Germline CDR1 reads SGHRS; CDR2 reads YFSETQ. CDR3 length equals 15 residues. The CDR3 DNA reads as TGCGCCAGCAGCTTAGGCGGGACCGTCTACAATGAGCAGTTCTTC. This translates into CASSLGGTVYNEQFF.

The V gene is TRBV27, the J gene TRBJ2-5; D perhaps matches TRBD2 (6 bases). Germline CDR1 MNHEY, CDR2 SMNVEV (reference sequence). V was cut by 4 bases and J by 1 base, with 16 bases left in between. This CDR3 contains 16 residues. The CDR3 sequence is CASSYLSGPFQETQYF. The DNA of the CDR3 is TGTGCCAGCAGTTACCTTAGCGGACCCTTCCAAGAGACCCAGTACTTC.

CDR3 DNA sequence: TGTGCCAGCAGCCGACCGGGACCCAGTGAAGCTTTCTTT. Translation gives CASSRPGPSEAFF. The chain uses TRBV5-4 and TRBJ1-1; weak D call: TRBD1 (5 bases). Germline-derived CDR1 and CDR2 are SGHNT and YYREEE (reference sequence). This CDR3 is 13 amino acids long. The V end lost 4 bases, the J end lost 7 bases, and 14 bases lay between the germline ends.